Listed below are T cell receptor beta chains from one sample, sequenced in a study of T cells in Graves' hyperthyroidism and ophthalmopathy. TCRdb passed the multiplex PCR reads through MiXCR, listing each CDR3 protein once. In the table there are hundreds of thousands of distinct CDR3 sequences, about a fifth of which are singletons. Sequenced input: blood. These receptors all come from a young man with Graves' ophthalmopathy. The CDR3 runs from the conserved cysteine through the conserved F or W. Each record gives: J gene, V gene, clone size, CDR3 protein. Clone size appears in some rows only: once, few, many, or a class for an expanded clone.

TRBJ1-4,TRBV5-1,-,CASSQQGISNEKLFF
TRBJ2-4,TRBV5-1,few,CASSLYLVRTSVPLAKNIQYF
TRBJ2-1,TRBV13,-,CASSVGGGRTNEQFF
TRBJ2-7,TRBV4-1,few,CASSQLTGGEQYF
TRBJ1-1,TRBV2,many,CASSEALRTGAFF
TRBJ1-5,TRBV10-3,-,CAISERGPNQPQHF
TRBJ2-3,TRBV5-4,-,CASSFPELAEISTDTQYF
TRBJ2-3,TRBV14,-,CASSQEVGVSGSFTDTQYF
TRBJ2-3,TRBV29-1,-,CSGRRGGNTDTQYF
TRBJ1-1,TRBV18,many,CASSPQEQLNTEAFF
TRBJ1-6,TRBV6-2/TRBV6-3,-,CASSYWGTGEDSPLHF
TRBJ1-1,TRBV19,few,CASSHGLNTEAFF
TRBJ2-3,TRBV20-1,few,CSASSGTSTDTQYF
TRBJ2-7,TRBV30,few,CAWSVQYRVVAYEQYF
TRBJ2-5,TRBV12-3/TRBV12-4,-,CASSLGGPRTQYF
TRBJ1-6,TRBV7-9,-,CASSSLGYNSPLHF
TRBJ2-1,TRBV20-1,-,CSAFPGTSQFF
TRBJ2-7,TRBV28,-,CASSAYGQGGYEQYF
TRBJ2-1,TRBV28,-,CASSLRFRPIPSEQFF
TRBJ2-7,TRBV20-1,many,CSARVQLNSYEQYF
TRBJ1-1,TRBV28,many,CASRFLDHPAFF
TRBJ2-3,TRBV29-1,-,CSVVVAGGPGTQYF
TRBJ2-5,TRBV12-3/TRBV12-4,many,CASSLRGRSETQYF
TRBJ2-6,TRBV28,-,CASSSGQGAPGANVLTF
TRBJ1-2,TRBV12-3/TRBV12-4,-,CASSQETDFYDYTF
TRBJ2-7,TRBV6-2/TRBV6-3,many,CASSGGTGALADTYEQYF
TRBJ1-4,TRBV12-3/TRBV12-4,many,CASSLGLDWLREKLFF
TRBJ2-2,TRBV9,-,CASSAFRTGAFNTGELFF
TRBJ2-7,TRBV28,-,CATDRGGSSYEQYF
TRBJ2-7,TRBV10-3,many,CAISESPGTGDEQYF
TRBJ2-3,TRBV12-3/TRBV12-4,many,CASSFRGLAGAFGSTDTQYF
TRBJ2-5,TRBV4-3,-,CASSPNLSWGETQYF
TRBJ2-2,TRBV11-2,-,CASSVRGTVPGELFF
TRBJ2-7,TRBV2,-,CASSSGLENDEQYF
TRBJ2-1,TRBV6-1,-,CAVLELAGGDNEQFF
TRBJ1-1,TRBV15,many,CATSSPTEAFF
TRBJ2-1,TRBV10-3,-,CAISDFATPSSYNEQFF
TRBJ2-2,TRBV12-3/TRBV12-4,few,CASSTVNTGELFF
TRBJ2-1,TRBV7-9,few,CASSKADYSYNEQFF
TRBJ2-5,TRBV11-2,many,CASSLGGLTGETQYF
TRBJ2-7,TRBV20-1,many,CSARGGAYEQYF
TRBJ2-5,TRBV28,-,CASSVGQIETQYF
TRBJ2-7,TRBV28,-,CASSPILGQVQVEQYF
TRBJ1-1,TRBV5-6,-,CASCRGQTNTEAFF
TRBJ2-2,TRBV20-1,-,CSAYGGGGELFF
TRBJ2-1,TRBV4-1,few,CASSPESSGTGFYNEQFF
TRBJ1-2,TRBV29-1,many,CSVEGGADYGYTF
TRBJ2-3,TRBV7-8,many,CASSLGGTPTDTQYF
TRBJ2-5,TRBV4-1,-,CASSLYADRQETQYF